The next 22 T cell receptor beta chains were all read from a single sample in a study of blood T cell repertoires in COVID-19. Assay used: immunoSEQ multiplex PCR; TCRdb lists only in-frame clones, some missing. The sample holds roughly 130,000 clones, around nine tenths seen once. Specimen: PBMCs or T cells enriched from blood (not recorded which). The receptor set was obtained from a woman aged 50 to 60 who had recovered from COVID-19.

This chain's CDR3 is CASSPWRTDTQYF. In nucleotides, the CDR3 is TGTGCCAGCAGCCCGTGGCGCACAGATACGCAGTATTTT. The chain has TRBV6-5 and TRBJ2-3; D uncertain. V gave up 6 bases and J gave up 1 base, with 8 bases separating them. There are 13 residues in the CDR3. The germline V gene has CDR1 MNHEY and CDR2 SVGAGI.

The rearrangement links TRBV4-3 to TRBJ2-7; TRBD1 matches at 7 bases. The CDR3 totals 15 residues. The trim removed 1 base at V and 7 bases at J, leaving 10 bases unmatched. Germline assignment: CDR1 LGHNA and CDR2 YSLEER. CDR3 sequence reads: CASSQGDRVLGEQYF. DNA for the CDR3: TGCGCCAGCAGCCAAGGAGACAGGGTGTTGGGGGAGCAGTACTTC.

The chain combines TRBV19 with TRBJ1-2; perhaps TRBD1 as D (5 bases). CDR3 length: 14 residues. Trimming pared 7 bases from V and 4 bases from J, leaving 16 bases between. Per the germline V gene, CDR1 is LNHDA and CDR2 is SQIVND (reference sequence). For the CDR3, the DNA is TGTGCCAGTACCCTGGACACAGATGTCTATGGCTACACCTTC. Its protein is CASTLDTDVYGYTF.

The V and J genes are TRBV6-5 and TRBJ2-1; TRBD1 matches 9 bases. V shed 1 base, J shed 8 bases, and the junction held 6 bases outside the gene matches. There are 15 residues in the CDR3. The germline V gene has CDR1 MNHEY and CDR2 SVGAGI. The CDR3 coding sequence is TGTGCCAGCAGTTACTTAGGGACAGGGTGGGATGAGCAGTTCTTC. It codes for CASSYLGTGWDEQFF.

Only one count was recorded for this clone. The chain employs TRBV2 and TRBJ2-6; no definite D call. This CDR3 is built from 14 residues. Germline assignment: CDR1 SNHLY and CDR2 FYNNEI. Trimming took off 3 bases at V and 4 bases at J, with 7 bases between the two ends. The CDR3 nucleotides read TGTGCCAGCAGTGAGTCCCCGGGGGCCAACGTCCTGACTTTC. Its translation is CASSESPGANVLTF.

The chain recombines TRBV2 with TRBJ1-5; 9 bases align to TRBD1. The CDR3 length is 16 residues. The germline V gene has CDR1 SNHLY and CDR2 FYNNEI. The J segment lost 6 bases and the V segment lost 6 bases, leaving 12 bases of the junction unmatched. This CDR3 reads CASSHDTTGGGQPQHF. In nucleotides, the CDR3 is TGTGCCAGCAGCCACGATACTACAGGGGGCGGTCAGCCCCAGCATTTT.

This clone was recorded at least ten times. The chain employs TRBV2 and TRBJ2-7; 9 nucleotides agree with TRBD1. This CDR3 comprises 17 residues. Germline V gene lookup returns CDR1 SNHLY and CDR2 FYNNEI. Unmatched junction bases numbered 12, after V lost 4 bases and J lost 2 bases. The DNA for the CDR3 is TGTGCCAGCAGTGGATCGATCCGGGACAGGGCCCCCTACGAGCAGTACTTC. Protein product: CASSGSIRDRAPYEQYF. Full variable domain (rest looked up from reference TRBV2 and TRBJ2-7): EPEVTQTPSHQVTQMGQEVILRCVPISNHLYFYWYRQILGQKVEFLVSFYNNEISEKSEIFDDQFSVERPDGSNFTLKIRSTKLEDSAMYFCASSGSIRDRAPYEQYFGPGTRLTVT.

The gene calls are TRBV7-8 and TRBJ2-3, with 7 bases lining up with TRBD2. This CDR3 contains 15 residues. CDR1 is SGHVS, CDR2 FQNEAQ, per germline. The junction had 5 bases not matched to a gene; V was cut back by 5 bases and J by 0 bases. The CDR3 spells CASSTRSGSTDTQYF. The CDR3 coding sequence is TGTGCCAGCAGCACGCGTAGCGGGAGCACAGATACGCAGTATTTT. Full variable domain (rest looked up from reference TRBV7-8 and TRBJ2-3): GAGVSQSPRYKVAKRGQDVALRCDPISGHVSLFWYQQALGQGPEFLTYFQNEAQLDKSGLPSDRFFAERPEGSVSTLKIQRTQQEDSAVYLCASSTRSGSTDTQYFGPGTRLTVL.

The chain employs TRBV19 and TRBJ1-2; D gene ambiguous. Germline-derived CDR1 and CDR2 are LNHDA and SQIVND (reference sequence). This CDR3 spans 11 amino acids. Trimming left V 5 bases short and J 6 bases short, with 7 bases between. CDR3: CASSFGDGYTF. For the CDR3, the DNA is TGTGCCAGTAGTTTCGGGGATGGCTACACCTTC.

The chain couples TRBV5-5 to TRBJ2-5; 9 nucleotides agree with TRBD1. The V segment lost 4 bases and the J segment 5 bases; nucleotides outside the gene matches: 6. The CDR3 loop spans 14 amino acids. Germline V gene sequence: CDR1 SGHKS, CDR2 YYEKEE (reference sequence). The CDR3 coding sequence is TGTGCCAGCAGCCCGGGACAGGGCGACGAGACCCAGTACTTC. Translating it yields CASSPGQGDETQYF.

V and J are TRBV7-9 and TRBJ1-2; 8 nucleotides line up with TRBD1. J lost 7 bases, V lost 5 bases, and 3 bases had no gene match. In germline, CDR1 is SEHNR, CDR2 FQNEAQ (reference sequence). This CDR3 contains 12 residues. This chain's CDR3 is CASSPGQVGYTF. As DNA, the CDR3 is TGTGCCAGCAGCCCGGGACAGGTTGGCTACACCTTC. The entire variable domain, with the rest obtained from reference TRBV7-9 and TRBJ1-2, is as follows: DTGVSQNPRHKITKRGQNVTFRCDPISEHNRLYWYRQTLGQGPEFLTYFQNEAQLEKSRLLSDRFSAERPKGSFSTLEIQRTEQGDSAMYLCASSPGQVGYTFGSGTRLTVV.

The J gene is TRBJ2-7, the V gene TRBV3-1 (or the pseudogene TRBV3-2), with D possibly being TRBD1 (5 bases). V shed 2 bases and J shed 3 bases, with 14 bases lying between them. Germline lookup yields CDR1 LGHDT and CDR2 YNNKEL (reference sequence). The CDR3 has 15 amino acids. The CDR3, as DNA: TGTGCCAGCAGCCAATACCCGGACACCAGCTACGAGCAGTACTTC. Translated: CASSQYPDTSYEQYF.

The chain uses TRBV7-9 and TRBJ1-4, with D unclear. The CDR3 totals 12 residues. The V gene's germline CDR1 is SEHNR and CDR2 FQNEAQ (reference sequence). Trimming took 5 bases from V and 8 from J, leaving 9 bases between them. The chain's CDR3 is CASSQSGEKLFF. The CDR3, as DNA: TGTGCCAGCAGCCAAAGCGGGGAAAAACTGTTTTTT.

This rearrangement joins TRBV30 to TRBJ1-1, with unresolved D. Germline loops: CDR1 GTSNPN, CDR2 SVGIG (reference sequence). This CDR3 contains 10 residues. Trimming removed 3 bases at V and 8 bases at J, with 7 bases between. The CDR3 DNA reads TGTGCCTGGAGCTTGAGGGAAGCTTTCTTT. Protein product: CAWSLREAFF.

The V and J genes are TRBV7-2 and TRBJ1-5; D is unresolved. In germline, CDR1 is SGHTA, CDR2 FQGNSA. The CDR3 loop spans 17 amino acids. Trimming stripped 1 base from V and 0 bases from J, with 13 bases between. The CDR3: CASSLDYTYYSNQPQHF. Written as DNA, the CDR3 is TGTGCCAGCAGCTTAGACTACACGTATTATAGCAATCAGCCCCAGCATTTT.

V and J are TRBV9 and TRBJ2-1, with D perhaps matching TRBD2 (6 bases). V shed 0 bases and J shed 13 bases, with 14 bases lying between them. The CDR3 sequence is 13 residues long. CDR1 and CDR2 from the germline V gene are SGDLS and YYNGEE. Written as DNA, the CDR3 is TGTGCCAGCAGCGTAGCCGACGGGGGAAATCAGTTCTTC. Amino acid sequence: CASSVADGGNQFF.

In DNA, the CDR3 is TGTGCCAGCAGCCATACTGAGACAGGGAGTCTCGAGCAGTACTTC. Residues: CASSHTETGSLEQYF. This sequence joins TRBV11-3 and TRBJ2-7; 7 nucleotides align to TRBD1. This CDR3 has 15 amino acids. V lost 5 bases and J lost 6; bases outside the gene matches: 13. Germline CDR1 is SGHNT and CDR2 is YENEEA.

This chain connects TRBV2 to TRBJ2-7; tentative D call: TRBD1 (6 bases). CDR1 and CDR2 from the germline V gene are SNHLY and FYNNEI. Trimming pared 7 bases from V and 6 bases from J, leaving 10 bases between. This CDR3 is built from 11 residues. In DNA form, the CDR3 reads TGTGCCAGCACAGGGGATCGCGAGCAGTACTTC. Translation gives CASTGDREQYF.

This clone has only one observation. The rearrangement uses TRBV7-8 and TRBJ1-5, with D hard to call. This CDR3 has 13 residues. CDR1 is SGHVS, CDR2 FQNEAQ, per germline. V was cut by 6 bases and J by 0 bases, with 6 bases left in between. The CDR3 protein is CASRSDSNQPQHF. CDR3 in DNA: TGTGCCAGCAGGTCAGATAGCAATCAGCCCCAGCATTTT.

V gene TRBV28 combines with J gene TRBJ1-4; D is possibly TRBD1 (6 bases). This CDR3 is 14 amino acids long. Germline assignment: CDR1 MDHEN and CDR2 SYDVKM. Trimming removed 4 bases from V and 8 bases from J, with 14 bases in between. CDR3 DNA: TGTGCCAGCAGTTCGATAACAGGGAACGAAAAACTGTTTTTT. This encodes CASSSITGNEKLFF.

The chain couples TRBV30 to TRBJ2-7; no definite D call. The CDR3 consists of 12 residues. Germline V lookup: CDR1 GTSNPN, CDR2 SVGIG (reference sequence). The V end was cut by 2 bases, the J end by 2 bases, with 7 bases between. The CDR3 loop reads CAWSSTPYEQYF. The CDR3, as DNA: TGTGCCTGGAGTTCGACACCCTACGAGCAGTACTTC.

The CDR3 loop is CASTPGGLGTDTQYF. The CDR3 region has the DNA TGCGCCAGCACCCCAGGGGGGTTAGGGACAGATACGCAGTATTTT. The V gene is TRBV10-2, the J gene TRBJ2-3; the D gene is possibly TRBD1 (7 bases). Germline loops: CDR1 WSHSY, CDR2 SAAADI. V lost 7 bases and J lost 3, with 17 bases in between. This CDR3 spans 15 amino acids.